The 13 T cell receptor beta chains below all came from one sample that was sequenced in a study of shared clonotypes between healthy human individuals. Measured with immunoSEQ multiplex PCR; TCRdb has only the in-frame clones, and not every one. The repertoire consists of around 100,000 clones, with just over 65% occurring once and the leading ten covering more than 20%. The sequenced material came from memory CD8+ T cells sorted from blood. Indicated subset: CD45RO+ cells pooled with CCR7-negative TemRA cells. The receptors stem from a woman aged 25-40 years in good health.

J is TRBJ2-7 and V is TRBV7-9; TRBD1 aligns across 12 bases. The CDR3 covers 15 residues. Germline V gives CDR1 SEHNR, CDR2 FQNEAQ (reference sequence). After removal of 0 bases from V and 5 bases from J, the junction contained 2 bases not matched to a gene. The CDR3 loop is CASSLAGTGGHEQYF. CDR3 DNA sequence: TGTGCCAGCAGCTTAGCCGGGACAGGGGGCCACGAGCAGTACTTC. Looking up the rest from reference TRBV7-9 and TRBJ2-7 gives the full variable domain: DTGVSQNPRHKITKRGQNVTFRCDPISEHNRLYWYRQTLGQGPEFLTYFQNEAQLEKSRLLSDRFSAERPKGSFSTLEIQRTEQGDSAMYLCASSLAGTGGHEQYFGPGTRLTVT.

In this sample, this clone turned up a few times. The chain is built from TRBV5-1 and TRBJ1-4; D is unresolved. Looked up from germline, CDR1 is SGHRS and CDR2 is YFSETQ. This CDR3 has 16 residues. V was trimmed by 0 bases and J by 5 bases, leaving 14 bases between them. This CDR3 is CASSLARGGGNEKLFF. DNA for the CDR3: TGCGCCAGCAGCTTGGCCAGAGGCGGCGGGAATGAAAAACTGTTTTTT.

CDR3 sequence (DNA): TGTGCCAGCAGTTACTCGAAGGAAATACCCACAGATACGCAGTATTTT. Protein product: CASSYSKEIPTDTQYF. The V and J genes are TRBV6-5 and TRBJ2-3; D gene unclear. The CDR3 loop spans 16 amino acids. Trimming removed 0 bases from V and 2 bases from J, with 12 bases in between. Looked up from germline, CDR1 is MNHEY and CDR2 is SVGAGI.

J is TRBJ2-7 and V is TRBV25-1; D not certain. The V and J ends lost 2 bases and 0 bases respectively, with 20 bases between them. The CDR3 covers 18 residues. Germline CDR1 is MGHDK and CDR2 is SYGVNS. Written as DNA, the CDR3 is TGTGCCAGCAGTGAACCACCCACTGAGCGTACACACTCCTACGAGCAGTACTTC. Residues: CASSEPPTERTHSYEQYF.

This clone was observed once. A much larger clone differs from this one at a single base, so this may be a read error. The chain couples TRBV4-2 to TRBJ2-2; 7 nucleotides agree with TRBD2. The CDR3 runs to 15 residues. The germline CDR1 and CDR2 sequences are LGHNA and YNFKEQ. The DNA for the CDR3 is TGTGCCAGCAGCCAAGAGGCTAGCGGCACCGGGGAGCTGCTTTTT. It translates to CASSQEASGTGELLF.

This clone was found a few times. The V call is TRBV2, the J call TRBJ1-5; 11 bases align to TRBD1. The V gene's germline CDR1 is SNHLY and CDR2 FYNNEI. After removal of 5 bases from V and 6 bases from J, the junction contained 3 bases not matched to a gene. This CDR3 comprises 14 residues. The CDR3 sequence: CASSTGTGGQPQHF. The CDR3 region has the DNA TGTGCCAGCAGTACCGGGACAGGGGGTCAGCCCCAGCATTTT. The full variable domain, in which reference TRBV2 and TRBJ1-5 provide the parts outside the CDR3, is EPEVTQTPSHQVTQMGQEVILRCVPISNHLYFYWYRQILGQKVEFLVSFYNNEISEKSEIFDDQFSVERPDGSNFTLKIRSTKLEDSAMYFCASSTGTGGQPQHFGDGTRLSIL.

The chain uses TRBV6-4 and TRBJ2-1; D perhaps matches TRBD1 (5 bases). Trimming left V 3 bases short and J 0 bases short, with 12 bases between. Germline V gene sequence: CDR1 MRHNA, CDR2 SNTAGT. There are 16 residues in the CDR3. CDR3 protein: CASSEGVPRSYNEQFF. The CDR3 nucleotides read TGTGCCAGCAGTGAAGGGGTTCCCCGCTCCTACAATGAGCAGTTCTTC.

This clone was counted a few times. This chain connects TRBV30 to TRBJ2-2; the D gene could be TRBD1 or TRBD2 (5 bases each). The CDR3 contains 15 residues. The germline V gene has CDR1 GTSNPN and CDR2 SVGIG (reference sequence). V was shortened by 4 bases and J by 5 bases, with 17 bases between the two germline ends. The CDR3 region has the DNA TGTGCCTGGACCCGTAGGGGCAGGGAGACCGGGGAGCTGTTTTTT. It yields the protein CAWTRRGRETGELFF. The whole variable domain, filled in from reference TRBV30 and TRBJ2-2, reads SQTIHQWPATLVQPVGSPLSLECTVEGTSNPNLYWYRQAAGRGLQLLFYSVGIGQISSEVPQNLSASRPQDRQFILSSKKLLLSDSGFYLCAWTRRGRETGELFFGEGSRLTVL.

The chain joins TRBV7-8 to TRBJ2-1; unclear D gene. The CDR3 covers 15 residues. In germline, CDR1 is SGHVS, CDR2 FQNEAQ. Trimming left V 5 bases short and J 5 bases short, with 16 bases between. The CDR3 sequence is CASSLRWLPDNEQFF. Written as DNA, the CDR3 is TGTGCCAGCAGCCTCAGATGGCTTCCCGACAATGAGCAGTTCTTC.

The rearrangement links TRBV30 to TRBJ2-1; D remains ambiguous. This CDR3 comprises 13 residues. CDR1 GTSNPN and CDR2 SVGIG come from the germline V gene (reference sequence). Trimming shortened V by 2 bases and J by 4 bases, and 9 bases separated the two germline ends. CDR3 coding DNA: TGTGCCTGGAGTCCCGGTATGTACAATGAGCAGTTCTTC. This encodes CAWSPGMYNEQFF.

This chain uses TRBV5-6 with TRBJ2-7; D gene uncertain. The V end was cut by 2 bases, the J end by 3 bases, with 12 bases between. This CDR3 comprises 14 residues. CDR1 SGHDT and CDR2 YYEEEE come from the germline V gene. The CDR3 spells CASSFGRRFYEQYF. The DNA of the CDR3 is TGTGCCAGCAGCTTTGGGCGGCGGTTCTACGAGCAGTACTTC. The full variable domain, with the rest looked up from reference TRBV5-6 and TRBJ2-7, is DAGVTQSPTHLIKTRGQQVTLRCSPKSGHDTVSWYQQALGQGPQFIFQYYEEEERQRGNFPDRFSGHQFPNYSSELNVNALLLGDSALYLCASSFGRRFYEQYFGPGTRLTVT.

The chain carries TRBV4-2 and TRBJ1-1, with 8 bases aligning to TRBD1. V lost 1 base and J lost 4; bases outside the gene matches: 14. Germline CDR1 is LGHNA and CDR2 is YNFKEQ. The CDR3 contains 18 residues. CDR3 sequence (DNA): TGTGCCAGCAGCCAAGTAGGACAGGGAACCCTGTACGGCACTGAAGCTTTCTTT. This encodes CASSQVGQGTLYGTEAFF.

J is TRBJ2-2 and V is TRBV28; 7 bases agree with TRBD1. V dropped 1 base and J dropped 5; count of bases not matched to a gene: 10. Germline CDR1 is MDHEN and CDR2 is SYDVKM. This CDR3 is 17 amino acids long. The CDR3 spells CASSLLALRGWTGELFF. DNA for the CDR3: TGTGCCAGCAGTTTATTAGCCCTCAGGGGGTGGACCGGGGAGCTGTTTTTT. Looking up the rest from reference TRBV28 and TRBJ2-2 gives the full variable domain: DVKVTQSSRYLVKRTGEKVFLECVQDMDHENMFWYRQDPGLGLRLIYFSYDVKMKEKGDIPEGYSVSREKKERFSLILESASTNQTSMYLCASSLLALRGWTGELFFGEGSRLTVL.